These T cell receptor beta chains were read from a single sample in a study of glioma-infiltrating T cells. TCRdb recomputed calls from the multiplex PCR reads with MiXCR, one row per CDR3 protein. The sample consists of about 140,000 distinct CDR3 sequences, more than 35% of them appearing once. Sequencing input: glioma tissue, nonneoplastic brain tissue, or PBMCs (not recorded which). The receptors derive from a human donor with low-grade glioma or glioblastoma, undergoing nonglioma brain surgery, or in good health (not recorded which). Each CDR3 is given with its conserved first and last residue. D genes are given only for firm matches. Rows may omit the clone size; those that give it use once, few, many or a size class.

clone size: .
V gene: TRBV2
J gene: TRBJ1-2
D gene: TRBD1
CDR3 length: 13
CDR3 DNA: TGTGCCAGCAGTGAGACAGGGATCCATGGCTACACCTTC
CDR3 protein: CASSETGIHGYTF

clone size: few
V gene: TRBV18
J gene: TRBJ2-1
D gene: .
CDR3 length: 12
CDR3 DNA: TGTGCCAGCTCACCACTAGGTAATGAGCAGTTCTTC
CDR3 protein: CASSPLGNEQFF

clone size: .
V gene: TRBV27
J gene: TRBJ1-3
D gene: TRBD1
CDR3 length: 16
CDR3 DNA: TGTGCCAGCAGCCCCGGACAGGGGGCTTCCGGAAACACCATATATTTT
CDR3 protein: CASSPGQGASGNTIYF

clone size: .
V gene: TRBV20-1
J gene: TRBJ2-3
D gene: TRBD2
CDR3 length: 15
CDR3 DNA: TGCAGTGCTAGAGTTCTAGCGGTTAGCACAGATACGCAGTATTTT
CDR3 protein: CSARVLAVSTDTQYF

clone size: .
V gene: TRBV7-9
J gene: TRBJ2-3
D gene: .
CDR3 length: 14
CDR3 DNA: TGTGCCAGCAGCTCTTTCTACGTCCAAGAGACCAAGTATTTT
CDR3 protein: CASSSFYVQETKYF

clone size: .
V gene: TRBV6-2/TRBV6-3
J gene: TRBJ2-2
D gene: .
CDR3 length: 15
CDR3 DNA: TGTGCCAGCACGGAAAGGCAGGGAATCACCGGGGAGCTGTTTTTT
CDR3 protein: CASTERQGITGELFF

clone size: .
V gene: TRBV6-1
J gene: TRBJ2-3
D gene: TRBD1
CDR3 length: 15
CDR3 DNA: TGTGCCAGCAGTTCCGGGACAGGGGGCAAGGATACGCAGTATTTT
CDR3 protein: CASSSGTGGKDTQYF

clone size: few
V gene: TRBV20-1
J gene: TRBJ1-6
D gene: .
CDR3 length: 12
CDR3 DNA: TGCAGTGCTCCGGACATGGGAATCACCCTCCACTTT
CDR3 protein: CSAPDMGITLHF

clone size: few
V gene: TRBV6-1
J gene: TRBJ1-5
D gene: .
CDR3 length: 10
CDR3 DNA: TGTGCCAGCAGAAATCAGCCCCAGCATTTT
CDR3 protein: CASRNQPQHF

clone size: few
V gene: TRBV2
J gene: TRBJ1-2
D gene: .
CDR3 length: 12
CDR3 DNA: TGTGCCATCCTGGACAGAGACTATGGCTACACCTTC
CDR3 protein: CAILDRDYGYTF

clone size: .
V gene: TRBV4-1
J gene: TRBJ1-5
D gene: .
CDR3 length: 15
CDR3 DNA: TGCGCCAGCAGCCAAGGTTTCGACCCCCAACAGCCCCAGCATTTT
CDR3 protein: CASSQGFDPQQPQHF

clone size: .
V gene: TRBV6-5
J gene: TRBJ2-3
D gene: TRBD2
CDR3 length: 16
CDR3 DNA: TGTGCCAGCAGTATCGGGACTAGCGACCTTAGGGATACGCAGTATTTT
CDR3 protein: CASSIGTSDLRDTQYF

clone size: once
V gene: TRBV12-3/TRBV12-4
J gene: TRBJ1-2
D gene: TRBD1
CDR3 length: 16
CDR3 DNA: TGTGCCAGCAGTCCTAAGAGGGGGCGACAGAACTATGGCTACACCTTC
CDR3 protein: CASSPKRGRQNYGYTF

clone size: .
V gene: TRBV7-9
J gene: TRBJ1-2
D gene: .
CDR3 length: 12
CDR3 DNA: TGTGCCAGCAGCTTAGCTGCGAGTGGCTACACCTTC
CDR3 protein: CASSLAASGYTF

clone size: .
V gene: TRBV4-1
J gene: TRBJ1-1
D gene: .
CDR3 length: 14
CDR3 DNA: TGCGCCAGCAGCCCACTAGGAGGGCCAACTGAAGCTTTCTTT
CDR3 protein: CASSPLGGPTEAFF

clone size: .
V gene: TRBV6-5
J gene: TRBJ1-6
D gene: TRBD1
CDR3 length: 14
CDR3 DNA: TGTGCCAGCAACGATGGGACAGATAATTCACCCCTCCACTTT
CDR3 protein: CASNDGTDNSPLHF

clone size: few
V gene: TRBV20-1
J gene: TRBJ2-1
D gene: .
CDR3 length: 11
CDR3 DNA: TGCAGTGCTGGAGCGACGAATGAGCAGTTCTTC
CDR3 protein: CSAGATNEQFF

clone size: .
V gene: TRBV28
J gene: TRBJ2-7
D gene: TRBD1
CDR3 length: 16
CDR3 DNA: TGTGCCAGCAGTTCGAGAGGACAGGTGCGAGACTACGAGCAGTACTTC
CDR3 protein: CASSSRGQVRDYEQYF

clone size: .
V gene: TRBV27
J gene: TRBJ1-5
D gene: TRBD1
CDR3 length: 15
CDR3 DNA: TGTGCCAGCAGTTTCAGGGGGCGCTCGGATCATCCCCAGCATTTT
CDR3 protein: CASSFRGRSDHPQHF

clone size: .
V gene: TRBV4-1
J gene: TRBJ1-5
D gene: .
CDR3 length: 14
CDR3 DNA: TGCGCCAGCAGCCAAACAGGGACCGATCAGCCCCAGCATTTT
CDR3 protein: CASSQTGTDQPQHF

clone size: few
V gene: TRBV20-1
J gene: TRBJ1-6
D gene: TRBD1
CDR3 length: 14
CDR3 DNA: TGCAGTGCTAACCGGGACAGTTCTAATTCACCCCTCCACTTT
CDR3 protein: CSANRDSSNSPLHF

clone size: .
V gene: TRBV27
J gene: TRBJ2-1
D gene: TRBD2
CDR3 length: 19
CDR3 DNA: TGTGCCAGCAGCCCCATAGGACTAGCGGGAGGGCCGGGGTACAATGAGCAGTTCTTC
CDR3 protein: CASSPIGLAGGPGYNEQFF

clone size: .
V gene: TRBV7-9
J gene: TRBJ2-1
D gene: .
CDR3 length: 13
CDR3 DNA: TGTGCCAGCAGCACTGGGGGGTACTACGAGCAGTTCTTC
CDR3 protein: CASSTGGYYEQFF

clone size: few
V gene: TRBV7-6
J gene: TRBJ2-7
D gene: TRBD1
CDR3 length: 14
CDR3 DNA: TGTGCCAGCAGCTTAGCAGGGGGCAGGAACGAGCAGTACTTC
CDR3 protein: CASSLAGGRNEQYF